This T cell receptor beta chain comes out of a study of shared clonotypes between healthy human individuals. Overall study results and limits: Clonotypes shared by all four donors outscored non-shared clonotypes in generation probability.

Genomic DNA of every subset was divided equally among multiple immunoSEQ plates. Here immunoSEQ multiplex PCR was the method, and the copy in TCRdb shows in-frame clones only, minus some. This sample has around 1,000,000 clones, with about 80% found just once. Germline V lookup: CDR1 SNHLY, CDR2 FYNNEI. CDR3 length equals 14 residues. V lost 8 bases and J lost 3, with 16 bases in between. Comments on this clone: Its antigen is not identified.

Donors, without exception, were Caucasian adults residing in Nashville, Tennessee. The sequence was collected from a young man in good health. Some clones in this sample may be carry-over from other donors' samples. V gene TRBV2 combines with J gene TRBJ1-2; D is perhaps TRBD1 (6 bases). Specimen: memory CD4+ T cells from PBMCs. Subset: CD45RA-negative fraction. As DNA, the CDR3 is TGTGCCAGCCTAGTTTTGGACAGTGACTATGGCTACACCTTC. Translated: CASLVLDSDYGYTF.